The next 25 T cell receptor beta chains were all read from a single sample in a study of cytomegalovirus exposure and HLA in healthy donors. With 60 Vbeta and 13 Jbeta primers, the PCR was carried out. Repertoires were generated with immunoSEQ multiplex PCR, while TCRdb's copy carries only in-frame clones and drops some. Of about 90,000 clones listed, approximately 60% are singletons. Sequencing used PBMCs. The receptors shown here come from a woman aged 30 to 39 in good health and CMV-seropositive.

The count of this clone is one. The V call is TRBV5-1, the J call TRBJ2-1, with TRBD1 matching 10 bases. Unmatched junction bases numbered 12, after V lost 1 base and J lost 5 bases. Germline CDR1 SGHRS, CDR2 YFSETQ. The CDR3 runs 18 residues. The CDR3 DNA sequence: TGCGCCAGCAGCTTGTATCCGCTTTATGGGACAGGGGACAATGAGCAGTTCTTC. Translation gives CASSLYPLYGTGDNEQFF.

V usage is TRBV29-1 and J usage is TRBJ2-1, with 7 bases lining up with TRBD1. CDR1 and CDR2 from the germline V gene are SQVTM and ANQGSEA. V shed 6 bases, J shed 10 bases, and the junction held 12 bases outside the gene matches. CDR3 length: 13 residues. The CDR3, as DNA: TGCAGCGTCGGACCCGGACAGGTCCCGGAGCAGTTCTTC. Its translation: CSVGPGQVPEQFF.

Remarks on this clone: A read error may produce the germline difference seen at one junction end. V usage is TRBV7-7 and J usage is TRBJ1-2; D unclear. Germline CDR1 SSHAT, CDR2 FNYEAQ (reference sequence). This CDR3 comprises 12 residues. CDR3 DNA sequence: TGTGCTAGCATGACGGAGTACTATGGCTACACCTTC. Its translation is CASMTEYYGYTF.

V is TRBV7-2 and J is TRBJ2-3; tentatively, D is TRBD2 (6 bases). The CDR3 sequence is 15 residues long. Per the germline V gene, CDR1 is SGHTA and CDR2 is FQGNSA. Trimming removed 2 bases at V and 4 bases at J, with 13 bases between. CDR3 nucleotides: TGTGCCAGCAGCTTACGATCCCTAGCGTCAGATACGCAGTATTTT. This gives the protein CASSLRSLASDTQYF.

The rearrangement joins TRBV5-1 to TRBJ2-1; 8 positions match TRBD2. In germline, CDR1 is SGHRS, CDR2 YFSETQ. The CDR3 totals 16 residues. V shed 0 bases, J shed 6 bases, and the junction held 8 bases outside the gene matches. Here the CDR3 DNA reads TGCGCCAGCAGCTTGGAGACGGGGGGGGCCCCCAATGAGCAGTTCTTC. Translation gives CASSLETGGAPNEQFF.

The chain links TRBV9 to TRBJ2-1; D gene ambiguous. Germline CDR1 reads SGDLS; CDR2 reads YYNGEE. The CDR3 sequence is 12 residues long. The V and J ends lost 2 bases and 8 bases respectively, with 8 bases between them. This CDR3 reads CASSVQLDEQFF. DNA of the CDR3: TGTGCCAGCAGCGTCCAACTGGATGAGCAGTTCTTC.

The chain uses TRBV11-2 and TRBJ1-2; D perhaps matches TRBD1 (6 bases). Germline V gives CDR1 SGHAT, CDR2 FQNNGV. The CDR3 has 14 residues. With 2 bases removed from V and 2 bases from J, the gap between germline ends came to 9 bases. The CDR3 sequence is CASSLRQANYGYTF. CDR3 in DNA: TGTGCCAGCAGCTTACGACAGGCAAACTATGGCTACACCTTC.

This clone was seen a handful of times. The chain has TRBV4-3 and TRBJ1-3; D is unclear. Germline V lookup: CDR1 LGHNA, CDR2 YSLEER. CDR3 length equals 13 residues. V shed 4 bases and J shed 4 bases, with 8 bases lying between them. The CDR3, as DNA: TGCGCCAGCAGCCCTGCCAGGGGAAACACCATATATTTT. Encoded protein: CASSPARGNTIYF.

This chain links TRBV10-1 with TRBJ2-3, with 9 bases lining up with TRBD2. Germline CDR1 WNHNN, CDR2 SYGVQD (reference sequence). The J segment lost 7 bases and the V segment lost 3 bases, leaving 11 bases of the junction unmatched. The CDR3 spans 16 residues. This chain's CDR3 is CASSDPSGAVAHTQYF. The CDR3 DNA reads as TGCGCCAGCAGTGATCCTAGCGGGGCCGTTGCCCATACGCAGTATTTT.

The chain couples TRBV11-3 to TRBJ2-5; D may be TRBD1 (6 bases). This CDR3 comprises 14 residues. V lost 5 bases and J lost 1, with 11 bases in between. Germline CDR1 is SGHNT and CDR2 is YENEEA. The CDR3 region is CASSQGGIQETQYF. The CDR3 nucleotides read TGTGCCAGCAGCCAAGGGGGTATCCAAGAGACCCAGTACTTC.

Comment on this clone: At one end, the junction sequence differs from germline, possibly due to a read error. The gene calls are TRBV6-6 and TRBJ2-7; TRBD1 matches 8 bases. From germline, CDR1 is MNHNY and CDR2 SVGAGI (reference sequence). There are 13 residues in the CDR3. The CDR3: CASQDRVSYKQYF. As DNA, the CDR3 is TGTGCCAGCCAGGACAGGGTTTCCTACAAGCAGTACTTC.

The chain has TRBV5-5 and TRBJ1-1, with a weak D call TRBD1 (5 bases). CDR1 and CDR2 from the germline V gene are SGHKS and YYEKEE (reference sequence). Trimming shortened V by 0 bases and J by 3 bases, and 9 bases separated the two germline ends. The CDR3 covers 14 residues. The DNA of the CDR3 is TGTGCCAGCAGCTTGGCCCCAGGGTACACTGAAGCTTTCTTT. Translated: CASSLAPGYTEAFF.

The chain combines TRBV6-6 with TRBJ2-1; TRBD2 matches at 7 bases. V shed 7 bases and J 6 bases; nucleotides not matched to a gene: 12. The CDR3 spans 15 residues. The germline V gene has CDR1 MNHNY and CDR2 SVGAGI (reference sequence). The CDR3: CASTPLARSGNEQFF. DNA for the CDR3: TGTGCCAGCACCCCACTAGCGCGGTCCGGCAATGAGCAGTTCTTC.

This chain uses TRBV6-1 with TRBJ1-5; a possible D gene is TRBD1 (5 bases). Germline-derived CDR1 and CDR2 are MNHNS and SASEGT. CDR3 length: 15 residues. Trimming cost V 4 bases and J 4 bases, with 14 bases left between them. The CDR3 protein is CASSAGGPGNQPQHF. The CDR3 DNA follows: TGTGCCAGCAGTGCGGGGGGTCCGGGAAATCAGCCCCAGCATTTT.

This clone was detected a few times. This CDR3 is CAISDRGDTEAFF. In DNA, the CDR3 is TGTGCCATCAGTGACAGGGGGGACACTGAAGCTTTCTTT. The chain has TRBV10-3 and TRBJ1-1; 7 bases agree with TRBD1. The V and J ends lost 3 bases and 3 bases, in that order; junction bases with no gene match: 1. The CDR3 has 13 residues. In germline, CDR1 is ENHRY, CDR2 SYGVKD.

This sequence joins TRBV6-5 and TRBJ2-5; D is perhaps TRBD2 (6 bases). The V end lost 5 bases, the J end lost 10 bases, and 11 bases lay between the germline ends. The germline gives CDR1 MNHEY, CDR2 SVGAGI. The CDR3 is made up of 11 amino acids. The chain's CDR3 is CASSTSGLQYF. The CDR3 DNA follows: TGTGCCAGCAGTACCTCGGGACTCCAGTACTTC.

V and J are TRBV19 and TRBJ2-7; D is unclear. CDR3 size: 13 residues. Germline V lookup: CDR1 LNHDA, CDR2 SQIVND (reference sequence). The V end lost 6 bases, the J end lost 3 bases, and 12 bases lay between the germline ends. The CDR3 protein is CASSTRHSYEQYF. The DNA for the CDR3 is TGTGCCAGTAGCACCAGGCACAGCTACGAGCAGTACTTC.

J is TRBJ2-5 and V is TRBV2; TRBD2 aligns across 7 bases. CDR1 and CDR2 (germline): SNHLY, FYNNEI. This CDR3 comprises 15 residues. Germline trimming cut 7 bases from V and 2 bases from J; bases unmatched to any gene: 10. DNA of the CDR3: TGTGCCAGCAACCAGGCGGGGGTCCTACAAGAGACCCAGTACTTC. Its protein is CASNQAGVLQETQYF.

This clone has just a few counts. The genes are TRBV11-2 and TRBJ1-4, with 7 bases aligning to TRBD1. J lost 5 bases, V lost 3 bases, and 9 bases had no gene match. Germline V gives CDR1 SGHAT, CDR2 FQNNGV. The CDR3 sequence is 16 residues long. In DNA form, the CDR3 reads TGTGCCAGCAGCTTCCAACACGGGACAGCCAATGAAAAACTGTTTTTT. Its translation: CASSFQHGTANEKLFF.

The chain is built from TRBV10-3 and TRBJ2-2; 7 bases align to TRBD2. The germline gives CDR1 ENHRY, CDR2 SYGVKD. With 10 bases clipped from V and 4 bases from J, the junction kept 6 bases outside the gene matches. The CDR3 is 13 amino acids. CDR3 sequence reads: CANQGGSTGELFF. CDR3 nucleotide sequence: TGTGCCAACCAGGGAGGGAGCACCGGGGAGCTGTTTTTT.

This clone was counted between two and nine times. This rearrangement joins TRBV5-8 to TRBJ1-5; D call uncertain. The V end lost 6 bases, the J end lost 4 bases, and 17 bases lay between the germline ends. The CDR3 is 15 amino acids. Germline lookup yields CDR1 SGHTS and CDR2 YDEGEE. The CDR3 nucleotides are TGTGCCAGCACCGTAAACCAGGTCGAAAATCAGCCCCAGCATTTT. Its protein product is CASTVNQVENQPQHF.

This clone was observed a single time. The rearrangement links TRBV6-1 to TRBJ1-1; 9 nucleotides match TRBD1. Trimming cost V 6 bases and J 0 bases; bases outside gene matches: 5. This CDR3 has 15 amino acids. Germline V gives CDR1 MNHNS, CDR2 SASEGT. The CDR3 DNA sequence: TGTGCCAGCAGAAGGACAGGGGTCATGAACACTGAAGCTTTCTTT. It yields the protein CASRRTGVMNTEAFF.

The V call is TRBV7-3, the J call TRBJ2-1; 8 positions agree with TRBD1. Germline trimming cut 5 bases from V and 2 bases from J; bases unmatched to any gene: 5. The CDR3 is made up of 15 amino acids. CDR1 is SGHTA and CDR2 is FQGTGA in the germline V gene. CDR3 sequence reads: CASSPDRGPYNEQFF. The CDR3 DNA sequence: TGTGCCAGCAGCCCCGACAGGGGACCCTACAATGAGCAGTTCTTC.

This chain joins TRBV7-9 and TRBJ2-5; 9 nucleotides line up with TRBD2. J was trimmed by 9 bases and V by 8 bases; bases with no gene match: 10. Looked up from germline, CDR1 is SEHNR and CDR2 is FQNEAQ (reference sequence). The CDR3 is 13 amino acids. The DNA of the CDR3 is TGTGCCAGCTTCTCAAGCGGGGGGTCTCCCCAGTACTTC. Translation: CASFSSGGSPQYF.

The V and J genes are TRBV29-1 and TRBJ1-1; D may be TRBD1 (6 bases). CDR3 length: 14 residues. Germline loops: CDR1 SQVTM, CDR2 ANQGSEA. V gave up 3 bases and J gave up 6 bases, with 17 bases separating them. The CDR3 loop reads CSVDRGGAVPEAFF. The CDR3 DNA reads TGCAGCGTTGATCGGGGGGGCGCGGTGCCTGAAGCTTTCTTT.